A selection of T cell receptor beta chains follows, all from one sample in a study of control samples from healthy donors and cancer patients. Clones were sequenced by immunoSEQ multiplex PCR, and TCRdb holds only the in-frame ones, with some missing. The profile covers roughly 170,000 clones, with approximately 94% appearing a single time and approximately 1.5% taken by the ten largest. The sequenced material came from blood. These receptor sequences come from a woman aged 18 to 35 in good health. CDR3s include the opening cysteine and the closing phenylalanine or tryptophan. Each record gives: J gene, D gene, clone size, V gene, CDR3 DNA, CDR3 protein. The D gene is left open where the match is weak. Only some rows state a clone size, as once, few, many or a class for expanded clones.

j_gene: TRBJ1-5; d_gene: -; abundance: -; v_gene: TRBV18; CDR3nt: TGTGCCAGCTCGCCAGACAGTCTCGGCAATCAGCCCCAGCATTTT; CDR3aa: CASSPDSLGNQPQHF
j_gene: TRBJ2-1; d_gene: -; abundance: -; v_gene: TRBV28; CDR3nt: TGTGCCAGCAGTTCAACTCAAACTAGCCATGAGCAGTTCTTC; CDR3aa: CASSSTQTSHEQFF
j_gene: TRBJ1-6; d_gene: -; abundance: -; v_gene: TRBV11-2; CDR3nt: TGTGCCAGCAGCTTAGCAGCGGATTCACCCCTCCACTTT; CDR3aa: CASSLAADSPLHF
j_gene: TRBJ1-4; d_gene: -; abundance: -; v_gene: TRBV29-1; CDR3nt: TGCAGCGTTCGAGGGGAGTCTAATGAAAAACTGTTTTTT; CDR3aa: CSVRGESNEKLFF
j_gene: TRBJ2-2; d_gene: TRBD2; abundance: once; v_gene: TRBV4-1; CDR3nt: TGCGCCAGCAGCCCAGATAGCGGGGGGACGAACACCGGGGAGCTGTTTTTT; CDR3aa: CASSPDSGGTNTGELFF
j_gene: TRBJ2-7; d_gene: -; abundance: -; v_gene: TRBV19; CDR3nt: TGTGCCAGTAGTCTCCGGGACCATTACTCCTACGAGCAGTACTTC; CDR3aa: CASSLRDHYSYEQYF
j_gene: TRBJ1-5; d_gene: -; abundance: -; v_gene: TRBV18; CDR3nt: TGTGCCAGCTCCCTCATAGCCCCTCCTGGGCAGCCCCAGCATTTT; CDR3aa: CASSLIAPPGQPQHF
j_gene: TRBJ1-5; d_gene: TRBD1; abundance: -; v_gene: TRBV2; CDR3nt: TGTGCCAGCACGCGAGACAGGGGCAATCAGCCCCAGCATTTT; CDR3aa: CASTRDRGNQPQHF
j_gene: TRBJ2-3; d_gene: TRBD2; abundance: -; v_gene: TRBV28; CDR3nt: TGTGCCAGCAGTTTGGTTCTCGCTAGCGGGAGTTCGGATACGCAGTATTTT; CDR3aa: CASSLVLASGSSDTQYF
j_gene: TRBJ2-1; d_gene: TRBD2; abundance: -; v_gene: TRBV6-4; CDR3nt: TGTGCCAGCAGGAGAGTAGCGGGAGTTGACTATGAGCAGTTCTTC; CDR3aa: CASRRVAGVDYEQFF
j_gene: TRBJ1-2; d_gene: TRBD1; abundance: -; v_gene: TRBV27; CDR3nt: TGTGCCAGCAGTTCCTGGGGACAGGATAACTATGGCTACACCTTC; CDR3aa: CASSSWGQDNYGYTF
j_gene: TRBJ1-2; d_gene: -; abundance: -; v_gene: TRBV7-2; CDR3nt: TGTGCCAGCAGCTTAGGCCTTCACAGGGCGCTCGACTATGGCTACACCTTC; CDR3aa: CASSLGLHRALDYGYTF
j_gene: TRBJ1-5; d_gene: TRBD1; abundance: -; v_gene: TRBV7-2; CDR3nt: TGTGCCAGCAGCGTGACAGGGAGGGTTCCCAATCAGCCCCAGCATTTT; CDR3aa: CASSVTGRVPNQPQHF
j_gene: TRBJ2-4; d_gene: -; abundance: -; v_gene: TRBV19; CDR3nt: TGTGCCAGTAGTGACGCCGGGACGGCCTCCAAAAACATTCAGTACTTC; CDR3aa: CASSDAGTASKNIQYF
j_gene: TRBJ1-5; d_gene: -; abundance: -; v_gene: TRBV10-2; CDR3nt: TGCGCCAGCGGATTAGGTGAGCCCCAGCATTTT; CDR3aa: CASGLGEPQHF
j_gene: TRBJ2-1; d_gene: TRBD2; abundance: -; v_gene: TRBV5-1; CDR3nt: TGCGCCAGCAGCTTCGGCGGACTAGCGGAATACAATGAGCAGTTCTTC; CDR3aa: CASSFGGLAEYNEQFF
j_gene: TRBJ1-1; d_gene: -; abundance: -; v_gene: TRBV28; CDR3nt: TGTGCCAGCAGTTTACGGGGGGCAAGCGAAGCTTTCTTT; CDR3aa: CASSLRGASEAFF
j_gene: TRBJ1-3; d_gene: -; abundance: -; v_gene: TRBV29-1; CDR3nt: TGCAGCGTTGAACTAGACAGTAGCTCTGGAAACACCATATATTTT; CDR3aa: CSVELDSSSGNTIYF
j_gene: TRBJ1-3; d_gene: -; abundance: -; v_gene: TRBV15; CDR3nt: TGTGCCACCAGCAGCGATCGGGGACGTGGTAACACCATATATTTT; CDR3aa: CATSSDRGRGNTIYF
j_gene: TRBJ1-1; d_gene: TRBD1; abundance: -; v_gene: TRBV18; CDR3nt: TGTGCCAGCTTTCAAACTGGGACAGGTACGCGAGCTTTCTTT; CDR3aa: CASFQTGTGTRAFF
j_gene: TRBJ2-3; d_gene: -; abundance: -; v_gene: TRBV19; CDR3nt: TGTGCCAGTAGTAAACAGCCTATTTACTTAGCCAGCACAGATACGCAGTATTTT; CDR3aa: CASSKQPIYLASTDTQYF
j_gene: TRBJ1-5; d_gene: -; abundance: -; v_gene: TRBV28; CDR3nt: TGTGCCAGCACTGCCCTCGGTGGGTTTGGCAATCAGCCCCAGCATTTT; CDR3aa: CASTALGGFGNQPQHF
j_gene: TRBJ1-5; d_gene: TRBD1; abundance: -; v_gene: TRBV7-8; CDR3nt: TGTGCCAGCAGCGCCAATCCCGGGACAGGTGACTGGCCCCAGCATTTT; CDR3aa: CASSANPGTGDWPQHF
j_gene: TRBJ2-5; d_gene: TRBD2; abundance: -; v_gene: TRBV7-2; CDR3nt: TGTGCCAGCAGCTCTCCGGGACTAGCAAGGAGGGAGACCCAGTACTTC; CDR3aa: CASSSPGLARRETQYF
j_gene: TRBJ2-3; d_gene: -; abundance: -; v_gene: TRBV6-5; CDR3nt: TGTGCCAGCAGTTACTCAGCTGGGGTTAGCACAGATACGCAGTATTTT; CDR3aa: CASSYSAGVSTDTQYF
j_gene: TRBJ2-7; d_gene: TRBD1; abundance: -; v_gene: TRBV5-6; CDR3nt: TGTGCCAGCAGCTTGACGACAGGGAGAAAATATAAAAAATCCTACGAGCAGTACTTC; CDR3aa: CASSLTTGRKYKKSYEQYF
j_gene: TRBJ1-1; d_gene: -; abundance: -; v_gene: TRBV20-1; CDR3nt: TGCAGTGCTAATCCGAACACTGAAGCTTTCTTT; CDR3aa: CSANPNTEAFF
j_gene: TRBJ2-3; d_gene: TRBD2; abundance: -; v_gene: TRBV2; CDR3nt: TGTGCCAGCTCTACTAGCGGGATTAGCACAGATACGCAGTATTTT; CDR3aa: CASSTSGISTDTQYF
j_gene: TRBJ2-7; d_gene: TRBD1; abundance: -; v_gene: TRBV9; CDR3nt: TGTGCCAGCAGCTCCGGCGGGACAGGGTCCTACGAGCAGTACTTC; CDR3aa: CASSSGGTGSYEQYF
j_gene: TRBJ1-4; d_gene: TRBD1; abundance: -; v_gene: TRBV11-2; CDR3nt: TGTGCCAGCAGCTGGTCCGCGACAGGGGGCGAAAAACTGTTTTTT; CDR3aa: CASSWSATGGEKLFF
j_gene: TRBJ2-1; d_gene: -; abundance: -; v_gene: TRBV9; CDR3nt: TGTGCCAGCAGCGTTGAGAGGGGGACTACAGCCTACAATGAGCAGTTCTTC; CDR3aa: CASSVERGTTAYNEQFF
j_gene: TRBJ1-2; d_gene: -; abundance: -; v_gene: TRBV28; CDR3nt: TGTGCCAGCATTCTTTCAGAGAGAAGTTCTGGCTACACCTTC; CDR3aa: CASILSERSSGYTF
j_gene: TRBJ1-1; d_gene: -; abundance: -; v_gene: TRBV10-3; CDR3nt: TGTGCCATCAGTGAGGAGCTACCGAACACTGAAGCTTTCTTT; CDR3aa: CAISEELPNTEAFF
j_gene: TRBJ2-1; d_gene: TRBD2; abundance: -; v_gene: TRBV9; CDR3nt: TGTGCCAGCAGCACTGTGGGTCTAGCGGGCAATGAGCAGTTCTTC; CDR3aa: CASSTVGLAGNEQFF
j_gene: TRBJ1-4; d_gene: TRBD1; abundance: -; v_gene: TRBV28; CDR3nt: TGTGCCAGCTATACAGGGGGCGGTGAAAAACTGTTTTTT; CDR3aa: CASYTGGGEKLFF
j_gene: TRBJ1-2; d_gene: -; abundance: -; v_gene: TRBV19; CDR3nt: TGTGCCAGTAGTAACGGGATGGACTATGGCTACACCTTC; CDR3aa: CASSNGMDYGYTF
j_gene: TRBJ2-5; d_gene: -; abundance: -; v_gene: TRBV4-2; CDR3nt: TGTGCCAGCAGCCAAGGATTGACCGGTTCGTACCAAGAGACCCAGTACTTC; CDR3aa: CASSQGLTGSYQETQYF
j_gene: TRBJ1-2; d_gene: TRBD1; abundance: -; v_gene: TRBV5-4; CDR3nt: TGTGCCAGCAGGCACCCACAGGGGAAAGGGAGCGGCTACACCTTC; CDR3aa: CASRHPQGKGSGYTF
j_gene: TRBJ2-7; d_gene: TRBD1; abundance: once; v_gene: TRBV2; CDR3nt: TGTGCCAGTACCCTCACCGGGACAGCCGCCGGTGTGCAGTACTTC; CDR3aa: CASTLTGTAAGVQYF
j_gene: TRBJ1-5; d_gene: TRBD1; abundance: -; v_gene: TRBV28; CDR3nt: TGTGCCAGCAGTTTACCCTGGACAGGGAGCAATCAGCCCCAGCATTTT; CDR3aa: CASSLPWTGSNQPQHF
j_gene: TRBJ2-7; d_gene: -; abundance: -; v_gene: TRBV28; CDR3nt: TGTGCCAGCAGTTTAGGGGGAGGAAGGGGATCCTACGAGCAGTACTTC; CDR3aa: CASSLGGGRGSYEQYF
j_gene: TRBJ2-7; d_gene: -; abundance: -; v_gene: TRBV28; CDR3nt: TGTGCCAGCAGTCTACGACCCAAGAGCTCCTACGAGCAGTACTTC; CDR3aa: CASSLRPKSSYEQYF
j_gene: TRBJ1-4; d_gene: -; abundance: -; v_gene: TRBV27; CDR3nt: TGTGCCAGCAGTCCCCTTAGGAGGGGCCTCGCAACTAATGAAAAACTGTTTTTT; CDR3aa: CASSPLRRGLATNEKLFF
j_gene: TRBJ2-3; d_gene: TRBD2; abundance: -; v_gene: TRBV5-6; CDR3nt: TGTGCCAGCAGCTTGTTCTATAACCGGGGGGGCCGGCTTGTAGATACGCAGTATTTT; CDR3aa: CASSLFYNRGGRLVDTQYF
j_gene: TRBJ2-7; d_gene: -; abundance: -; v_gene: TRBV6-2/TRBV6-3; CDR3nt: TGTGCCAGCAGTCTTCAGGCTACCCCACGCGTCGAGCAGTACTTC; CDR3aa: CASSLQATPRVEQYF
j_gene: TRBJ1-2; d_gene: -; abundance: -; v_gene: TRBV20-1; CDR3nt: TGCAGTGCTAGTGAACAGCCCCACTATGGCTACACCTTC; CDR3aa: CSASEQPHYGYTF
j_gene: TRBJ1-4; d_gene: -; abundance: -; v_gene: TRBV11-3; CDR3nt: TGTGCCAGCAGCTTAGGAGGGTTTAATGAAAAACTGTTTTTT; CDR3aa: CASSLGGFNEKLFF
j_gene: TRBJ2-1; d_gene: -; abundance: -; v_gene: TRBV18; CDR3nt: TGTGCCAGCTCACCATTTAGGGCAGCCACATCCCTCAACAATGAGCAGTTCTTC; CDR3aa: CASSPFRAATSLNNEQFF